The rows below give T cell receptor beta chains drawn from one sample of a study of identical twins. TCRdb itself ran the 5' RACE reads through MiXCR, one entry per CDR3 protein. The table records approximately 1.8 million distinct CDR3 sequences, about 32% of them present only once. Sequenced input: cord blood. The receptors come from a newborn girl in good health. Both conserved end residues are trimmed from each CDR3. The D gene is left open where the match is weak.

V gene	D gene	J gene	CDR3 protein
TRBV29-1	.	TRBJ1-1	SAANPGNTEAF
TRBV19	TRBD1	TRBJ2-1	ASTHRSDRADEQF
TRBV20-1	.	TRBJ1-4	SASRSRVEKLF
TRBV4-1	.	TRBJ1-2	ASSPEWLANYGYT
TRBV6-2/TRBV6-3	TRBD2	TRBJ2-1	ASSSLLADPYNEQF
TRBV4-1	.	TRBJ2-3	ASSQVGSSADTQY
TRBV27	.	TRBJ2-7	ASNLLSGYEQY
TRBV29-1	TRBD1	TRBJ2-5	SVEGPQGQAPLAGFEQY
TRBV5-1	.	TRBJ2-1	ASRVFGQRTYNEQF
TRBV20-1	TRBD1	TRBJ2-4	SASDRGSKNIQY
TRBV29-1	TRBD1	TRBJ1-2	SVAQTGVYGYT
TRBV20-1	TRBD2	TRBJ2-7	SARPWEGGSSYEQY
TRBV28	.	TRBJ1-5	ASSLGIRGQPQH
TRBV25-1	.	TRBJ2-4	ASSEEYENIQY
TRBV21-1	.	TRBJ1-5	ASSKALPVTGRNQPQH
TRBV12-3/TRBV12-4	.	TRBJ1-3	ASSRQGRGNTIY
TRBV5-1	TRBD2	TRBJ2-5	ASSLERGGETQY
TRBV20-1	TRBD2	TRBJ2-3	SARDPNGRAADTQY
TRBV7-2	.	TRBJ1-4	ASSLAHPLKTGGRTNEKLF
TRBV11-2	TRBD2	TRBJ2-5	ASSLALAEQETRY
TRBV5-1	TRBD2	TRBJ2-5	ASRPGLAGSNEQY
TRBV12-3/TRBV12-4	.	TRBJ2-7	ASSSSDEQY
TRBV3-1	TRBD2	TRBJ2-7	ASSQAGGAEQY
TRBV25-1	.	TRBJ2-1	ASSDLQRNNEQF
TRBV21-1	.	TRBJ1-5	ARAGLAVVH
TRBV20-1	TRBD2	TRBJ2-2	SAVGTSRNTGELF
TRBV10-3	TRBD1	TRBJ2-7	AISEEVQGVGERY
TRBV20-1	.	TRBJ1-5	SAIRDSNQPQH
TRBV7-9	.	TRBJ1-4	ASTRGVRREKLF
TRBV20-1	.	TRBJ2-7	SAREDQVSSYEQY
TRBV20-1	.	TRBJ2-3	SRDSFSTDTQY
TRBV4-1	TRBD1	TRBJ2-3	ASSPDRGTADTQY
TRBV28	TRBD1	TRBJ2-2	ASSLLGTAVKELF
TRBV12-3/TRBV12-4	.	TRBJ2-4	ASTRTLAKNIQY
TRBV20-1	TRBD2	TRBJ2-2	SASQSGMGGELF
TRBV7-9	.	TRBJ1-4	ASSLQGLEKLF
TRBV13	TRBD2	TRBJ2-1	ASRNSGVAPKGQF
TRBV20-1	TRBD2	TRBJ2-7	SARSSGGPYEQY